This T cell receptor (beta chain) came from a study of identical twins. The germline gives CDR1 SGHRS, CDR2 YFSETQ. Deletions cut 5 bases from V and 6 bases from J, with 15 bases between. This CDR3 has 14 residues. At least ten counts were recorded for this clonotype. Every one of the donors was a healthy Caucasian. MiXCR, run by TCRdb on the 5' RACE reads, gives a single entry per CDR3 protein. The sample lists 400,000 to 550,000 distinct CDR3 sequences; around an eighth were seen once. In addition, the sample was reused for a study of yellow fever vaccine responses in identical twins.

The sequence came from a woman under 30 in good health. The rearrangement links TRBV5-1 to TRBJ2-1; D remains unclear. The material sequenced was CD4+ T cells sorted from blood. DNA of the CDR3: TGCGCCAGCAGAGATTGGCGAAGTAGCAATGAGCAGTTCTTC. It translates to CASRDWRSSNEQFF.